Listed below are T cell receptor beta chains from one sample, sequenced in a study of cytomegalovirus exposure and HLA in healthy donors. TCRdb's table, derived via immunoSEQ multiplex PCR, lists solely in-frame clones and lacks some. The data contain some 170,000 clones, about two thirds of them singletons. Sequenced input: PBMCs. All receptors derive from a woman under 40 in good health and CMV-seronegative. CDR3s include the opening cysteine and the closing phenylalanine or tryptophan. The order of the fields is D gene, clone size, J gene, V gene, CDR3 protein, CDR3 DNA. A D gene is named only where the DNA matches it firmly. Clone size is not always given. Where it is, it says once, few, many or a class for expanded clones.

>-|-|TRBJ1-5|TRBV11-2
CASSQTENQPQHF
TGTGCCAGCAGCCAGACAGAGAATCAGCCCCAGCATTTT
>-|once|TRBJ2-1|TRBV6-6
CATLPLPNNEQFF
TGTGCCACCCTCCCCCTCCCTAACAATGAGCAGTTCTTC
>-|-|TRBJ1-5|TRBV11-3
CASSLEGPGQPQHF
TGTGCCAGCAGCTTAGAGGGCCCCGGCCAGCCCCAGCATTTT
>TRBD1|once|TRBJ1-2|TRBV13
CASSRDSSNYGYTF
TGTGCCAGCAGCCGGGACAGCTCTAACTATGGCTACACCTTC
>TRBD1|-|TRBJ1-1|TRBV28
CASSFGTGVFLVRNTEAFF
TGTGCCAGCAGCTTCGGGACAGGGGTTTTTCTTGTACGGAACACTGAAGCTTTCTTT
>TRBD2|-|TRBJ2-1|TRBV7-3
CASSRTAGVAEQFF
TGTGCCAGCAGCCGTACGGCGGGAGTTGCTGAGCAGTTCTTC
>TRBD1|-|TRBJ2-2|TRBV10-3
CAIRTGDTGELFF
TGTGCCATCCGTACAGGGGACACCGGGGAGCTGTTTTTT
>TRBD2|-|TRBJ2-7|TRBV7-8
CASSSITSESYEQYF
TGTGCCAGCAGCTCGATCACTAGCGAATCCTACGAGCAGTACTTC
>TRBD2|-|TRBJ2-5|TRBV7-9
CASSTIAGYQETQYF
TGTGCCAGCAGCACAATAGCGGGATACCAAGAGACCCAGTACTTC
>TRBD2|-|TRBJ2-7|TRBV4-1
CASSQPLAGGDEQYF
TGCGCCAGCAGCCAGCCACTAGCGGGAGGGGACGAGCAGTACTTC
>TRBD2|-|TRBJ2-5|TRBV11-2
CASSSIAGGGETQYF
TGTGCCAGCAGCTCTATAGCGGGAGGGGGGGAGACCCAGTACTTC
>-|-|TRBJ2-7|TRBV7-2
CASSFRDSYEQYF
TGTGCCAGCAGCTTCCGGGACTCGTACGAGCAGTACTTC
>TRBD2|-|TRBJ2-7|TRBV29-1
CSVGGFSGGYEQYF
TGCAGCGTTGGAGGATTTAGCGGGGGATACGAGCAGTACTTC
>TRBD1|-|TRBJ2-2|TRBV11-3
CASSFTGGAIGELFF
TGTGCCAGCAGCTTTACAGGGGGCGCGATCGGGGAGCTGTTTTTT
>-|-|TRBJ1-2|TRBV4-1
CASSPSGYYNYGYTF
TGCGCCAGCAGTCCATCAGGGTACTACAACTATGGCTACACCTTC
>TRBD1|-|TRBJ1-6|TRBV2
CASSVGGNPPLHF
TGTGCCAGCAGTGTAGGGGGCAATCCACCCCTCCACTTT
>TRBD2|-|TRBJ2-1|TRBV29-1
CSVLWLAGGGSYNEQFF
TGCAGCGTTCTATGGCTAGCGGGAGGTGGGTCCTACAATGAGCAGTTCTTC
>-|-|TRBJ1-6|TRBV10-3
CAISESARVGNAAPLHF
TGTGCCATCAGTGAATCTGCGCGGGTAGGCAACGCAGCACCCCTCCACTTT
>TRBD2|-|TRBJ2-1|TRBV5-1
CASSLYPPSSGRIHEQFF
TGCGCCAGCAGCTTGTATCCCCCCTCCAGCGGGAGAATCCATGAGCAGTTCTTC
>TRBD2|few|TRBJ2-7|TRBV7-9
CASLLAGGYEQYF
TGTGCCAGCCTACTAGCGGGAGGCTACGAGCAGTACTTC
>-|-|TRBJ2-1|TRBV11-1
CASTSGTSYNEQFF
TGTGCCAGCACGAGCGGAACTTCCTACAATGAGCAGTTCTTC
>TRBD2|-|TRBJ2-2|TRBV4-1
CASSQPTSGANTGELFF
TGCGCCAGCAGCCAGCCCACTAGCGGGGCGAACACCGGGGAGCTGTTTTTT